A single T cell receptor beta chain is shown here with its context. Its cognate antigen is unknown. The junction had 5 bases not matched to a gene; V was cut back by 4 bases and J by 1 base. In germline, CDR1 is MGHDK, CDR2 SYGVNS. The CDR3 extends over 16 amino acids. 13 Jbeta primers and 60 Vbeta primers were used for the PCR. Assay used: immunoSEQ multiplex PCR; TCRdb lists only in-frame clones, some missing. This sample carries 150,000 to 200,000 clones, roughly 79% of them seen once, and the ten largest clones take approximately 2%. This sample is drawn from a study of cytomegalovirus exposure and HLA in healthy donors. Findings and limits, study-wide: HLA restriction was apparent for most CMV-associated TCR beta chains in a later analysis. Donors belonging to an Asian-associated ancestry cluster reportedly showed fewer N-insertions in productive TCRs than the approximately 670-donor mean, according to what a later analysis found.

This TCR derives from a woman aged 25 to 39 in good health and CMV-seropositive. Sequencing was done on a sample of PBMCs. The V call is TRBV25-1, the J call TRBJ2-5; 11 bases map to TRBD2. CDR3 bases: TGTGCCAGCAGTGTATGGACTAGCGGGTTCCAAGAGACCCAGTACTTC. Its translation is CASSVWTSGFQETQYF.